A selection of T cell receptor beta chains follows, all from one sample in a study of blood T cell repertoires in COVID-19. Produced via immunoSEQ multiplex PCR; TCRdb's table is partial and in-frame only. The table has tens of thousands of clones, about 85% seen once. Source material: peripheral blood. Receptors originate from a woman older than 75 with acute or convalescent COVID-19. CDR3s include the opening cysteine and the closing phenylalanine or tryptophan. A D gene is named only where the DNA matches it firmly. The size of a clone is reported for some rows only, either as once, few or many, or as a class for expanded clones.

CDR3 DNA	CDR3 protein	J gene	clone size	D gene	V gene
TGTGCCAGCAGTTACGGGACTCCTTCTGGAAACACCATATATTTT	CASSYGTPSGNTIYF	TRBJ1-3	NA	NA	TRBV6-2/TRBV6-3
TGCAGTGCTAGTTTCAGGGTAGGCCCGATGAACACTGAAGCTTTCTTT	CSASFRVGPMNTEAFF	TRBJ1-1	NA	NA	TRBV20-1
TGTGCCAGTAGTCCCCTTTACCTCGGAGAGACCCAGTACTTC	CASSPLYLGETQYF	TRBJ2-5	NA	NA	TRBV19
TGCAGTGCTAGACACACAGATACGCAGTATTTT	CSARHTDTQYF	TRBJ2-3	NA	NA	TRBV20-1
TGTGCCAGCAAGATCCAGGGGGTGCCCACAGATACGCAGTATTTT	CASKIQGVPTDTQYF	TRBJ2-3	NA	TRBD1	TRBV2
TGCAGCGTCACGGACACCTCTGGGTCTACCGGGGAGCTGTTTTTT	CSVTDTSGSTGELFF	TRBJ2-2	NA	NA	TRBV29-1
TGTGCCAGCAGCGTAGGACTAGCGGGGGGGCCTGGGGAGACCCAGTACTTC	CASSVGLAGGPGETQYF	TRBJ2-5	NA	TRBD2	TRBV9
TGTGCCAGCTCACCAGCCGCAGCAGGAAGATCACCCCTCCACTTT	CASSPAAAGRSPLHF	TRBJ1-6	few	NA	TRBV18
TGCAGTGCTAGTGGGACAGGGGGGCCGGGACTACGCGACGAGCAGTACTTC	CSASGTGGPGLRDEQYF	TRBJ2-7	once	TRBD1	TRBV20-1
TGTGCCAGCGGGGGGGGGAGGAATCAGCCCCAGCATTTT	CASGGGRNQPQHF	TRBJ1-5	NA	NA	TRBV6-6
TGTGCCAGCAGCCCTTGGGGCGGAGAAGCGGGACCTTACAATGAGCAGTTCTTC	CASSPWGGEAGPYNEQFF	TRBJ2-1	NA	TRBD2	TRBV3-1/TRBV3-2
TGTGCCAGCAGCCACGGGACAGGGGTGTACGAGCAGTACTTC	CASSHGTGVYEQYF	TRBJ2-7	NA	TRBD1	TRBV3-1/TRBV3-2
TGTGCCAGCAGCCAGGGAGGGACAGATACGCAGTATTTT	CASSQGGTDTQYF	TRBJ2-3	NA	TRBD2	TRBV3-1/TRBV3-2
TGTGCCAGCAGCCCAGGGGGACATTTGAACACTGAAGCTTTCTTT	CASSPGGHLNTEAFF	TRBJ1-1	few	TRBD1	TRBV11-2
TGTGCCAGCAGTTTATACCCGAACATAGATACGCAGTATTTT	CASSLYPNIDTQYF	TRBJ2-3	NA	NA	TRBV28
TGTGCCAGCAGCTTAGCGCGGACTAGTGCCACAGATACGCAGTATTTT	CASSLARTSATDTQYF	TRBJ2-3	NA	TRBD2	TRBV7-2
TGCAGCGTTGAGATACTAGCGGGAGGGGACACCGGGGAGCTGTTTTTT	CSVEILAGGDTGELFF	TRBJ2-2	NA	TRBD2	TRBV29-1
TGTGCCAGCAGCGTCGACGGGTATGGCTACACCTTC	CASSVDGYGYTF	TRBJ1-2	NA	NA	TRBV9
TGTGCCAGCAGCTTACAGGGTGGCTCCTCTGGAAACACCATATATTTT	CASSLQGGSSGNTIYF	TRBJ1-3	once	NA	TRBV7-3
TGTGCCAGCAGTTACGCGGGACAGGGAGGGGAGACCCAGTACTTC	CASSYAGQGGETQYF	TRBJ2-5	NA	TRBD1	TRBV6-2/TRBV6-3
TGTGCCAGAAGCTCTAATCAGCCCCAGCATTTT	CARSSNQPQHF	TRBJ1-5	NA	NA	TRBV5-3
TGTGCCAGCAGTGGGGGACTAGCGGGGTTGGGATCCTACAATGAGCAGTTCTTC	CASSGGLAGLGSYNEQFF	TRBJ2-1	NA	TRBD2	TRBV25-1
TGTGCCTGGAGCCCTAGAATACACAGGGGGATGAACACTGAAGCTTTCTTT	CAWSPRIHRGMNTEAFF	TRBJ1-1	NA	TRBD1	TRBV30
TGTGCCAGCAGCTCCCCGGCAGGGCAAGAGACCCAGTACTTC	CASSSPAGQETQYF	TRBJ2-5	NA	NA	TRBV7-9
TGTGCCACCAGCAGTACTTTCGAGCGAGATACGCAGTATTTT	CATSSTFERDTQYF	TRBJ2-3	once	NA	TRBV15
TGTGCCAGCAGTGAGCAGGGGTGGTCCAAAAACATTCAGTACTTC	CASSEQGWSKNIQYF	TRBJ2-4	NA	NA	TRBV2
TGTGCCAGCAGTATCCTCTCTAAGGATACGCAGTATTTT	CASSILSKDTQYF	TRBJ2-3	NA	NA	TRBV28
TGTGCCAGCAGCCTCGGGACTAGCTTCACCGGGGAGCTGTTTTTT	CASSLGTSFTGELFF	TRBJ2-2	NA	TRBD2	TRBV28
TGTGCCAGCAGCTCAATAGCATCCGAGCAGTTCTTC	CASSSIASEQFF	TRBJ2-1	NA	NA	TRBV7-2
TGTGCAAGTCGCTTTAAACTCGGGACTAGATTTCGGGAGCTGTTTTTT	CASRFKLGTRFRELFF	TRBJ2-2	NA	NA	TRBV12-2
TGCGCCAGTGAATTAGCCCCAAAATCCACCGGGGAGCTGTTTTTT	CASELAPKSTGELFF	TRBJ2-2	NA	NA	TRBV5-1
TGTGCCAGCAGTGACAGGGGGCTCTCCAATGAGCAGTTCTTC	CASSDRGLSNEQFF	TRBJ2-1	NA	TRBD1	TRBV25-1